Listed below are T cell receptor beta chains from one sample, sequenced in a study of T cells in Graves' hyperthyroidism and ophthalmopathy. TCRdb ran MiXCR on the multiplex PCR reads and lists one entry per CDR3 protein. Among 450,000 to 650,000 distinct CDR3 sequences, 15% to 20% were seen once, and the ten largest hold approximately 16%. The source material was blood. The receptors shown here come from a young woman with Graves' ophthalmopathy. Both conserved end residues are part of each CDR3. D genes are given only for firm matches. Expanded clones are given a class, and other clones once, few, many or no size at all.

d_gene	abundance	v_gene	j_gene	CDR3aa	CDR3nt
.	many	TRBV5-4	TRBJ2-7	CASSDWTDSYEQYF	TGTGCCAGCAGCGACTGGACAGACTCCTACGAGCAGTACTTC
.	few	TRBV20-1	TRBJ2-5	CSAYKNAEETQYF	TGCAGTGCGTATAAGAATGCCGAAGAGACCCAGTACTTC
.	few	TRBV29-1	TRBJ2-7	CSVPGTPRADEQYF	TGCAGCGTCCCAGGAACACCAAGGGCGGACGAGCAGTACTTC
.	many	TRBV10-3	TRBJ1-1	CAISAGRTNTEAFF	TGTGCCATCAGTGCAGGCCGGACGAACACTGAAGCTTTCTTT
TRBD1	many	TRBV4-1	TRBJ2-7	CASSLPGQALYEQYF	TGCGCCAGCAGCCTACCGGGACAGGCCCTCTACGAGCAGTACTTC
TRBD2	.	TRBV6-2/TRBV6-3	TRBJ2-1	CASSARPHTSGAGNEQFF	TGTGCCAGCAGCGCACGACCCCATACTAGCGGGGCGGGGAATGAGCAGTTCTTC
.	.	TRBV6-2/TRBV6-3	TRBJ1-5	CASSYGAGVGNQPQHF	TGTGCCAGCAGTTACGGAGCTGGGGTGGGCAATCAGCCCCAGCATTTT
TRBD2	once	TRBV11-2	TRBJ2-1	CASSKPSGVNEQFF	TGTGCCAGCAGCAAGCCTAGCGGGGTGAATGAGCAGTTCTTC
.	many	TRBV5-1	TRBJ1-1	CASSLEATLNTEAFF	TGCGCCAGCAGCTTGGAGGCGACACTGAACACTGAAGCTTTCTTT
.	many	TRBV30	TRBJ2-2	CAWTTPYGTEDTGELFF	TGTGCCTGGACTACTCCATACGGGACGGAAGACACCGGGGAGCTGTTTTTT
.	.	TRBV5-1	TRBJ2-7	CASSLTNGNEQYF	TGCGCCAGCAGCTTGACTAACGGGAACGAGCAGTACTTC
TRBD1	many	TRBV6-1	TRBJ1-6	CASSAPGQVNSPLHF	TGTGCCAGCAGCGCACCGGGACAGGTCAATTCACCCCTCCACTTT
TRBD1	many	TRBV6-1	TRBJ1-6	CASSDGTGDNSPLHF	TGTGCCAGCAGTGACGGGACAGGGGATAATTCACCCCTCCACTTT
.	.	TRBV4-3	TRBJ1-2	CASSQEPAPFNYGYTF	TGCGCCAGCAGCCAAGAACCCGCACCGTTTAACTATGGCTACACCTTC
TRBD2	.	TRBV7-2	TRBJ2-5	CASSPQTSGSSQETQYF	TGTGCCAGCAGCCCACAGACTAGCGGGAGTTCTCAAGAGACCCAGTACTTC
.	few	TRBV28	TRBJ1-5	CASSNPGFQPQHF	TGTGCCAGCAGCAATCCTGGTTTCCAGCCCCAGCATTTT
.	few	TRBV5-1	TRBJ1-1	CASSLGDGDTEAFF	TGCGCCAGCAGCTTGGGAGACGGGGACACTGAAGCTTTCTTT
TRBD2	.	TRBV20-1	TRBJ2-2	CSARVPGAGGVNTGELFF	TGCAGTGCTAGAGTCCCCGGAGCGGGGGGGGTAAACACCGGGGAGCTGTTTTTT
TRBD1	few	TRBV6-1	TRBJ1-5	CASSYGTGVNQPQHF	TGTGCCAGCAGTTATGGGACAGGGGTGAATCAGCCCCAGCATTTT
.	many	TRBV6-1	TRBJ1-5	CISGGQSKQGDQPQHF	TGTATCAGTGGGGGTCAGTCCAAACAGGGCGATCAGCCCCAGCATTTT
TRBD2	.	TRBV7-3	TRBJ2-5	CASSGGGPQETQYF	TGTGCCAGCAGCGGGGGGGGTCCTCAAGAGACCCAGTACTTC
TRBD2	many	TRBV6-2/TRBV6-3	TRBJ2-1	CASRVAGAYNEQFF	TGTGCCAGCAGAGTAGCGGGGGCCTACAATGAGCAGTTCTTC
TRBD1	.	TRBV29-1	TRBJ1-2	CSVDTGANYGYTF	TGCAGCGTTGATACAGGGGCAAACTATGGCTACACCTTC
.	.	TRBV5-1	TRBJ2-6	CASSLQSSWGSSGANVLTF	TGCGCCAGCAGCTTGCAGAGCTCCTGGGGGAGCTCTGGGGCCAACGTCCTGACTTTC
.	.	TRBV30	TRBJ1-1	CAWSGWGTEAFF	TGTGCCTGGAGTGGGTGGGGCACTGAAGCTTTCTTT
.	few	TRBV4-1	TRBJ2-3	CASSQEVGDGWDTQYF	TGCGCCAGCAGCCAAGAAGTTGGGGACGGTTGGGATACGCAGTATTTT
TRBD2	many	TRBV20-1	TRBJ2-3	CSASRSGGATDTQYF	TGCAGTGCTAGCAGGAGCGGGGGGGCAACAGATACGCAGTATTTT
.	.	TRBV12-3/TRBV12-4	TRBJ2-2	CASSRRGRGTGELFF	TGTGCCAGCAGTAGGCGGGGGCGCGGCACCGGGGAGCTGTTTTTT
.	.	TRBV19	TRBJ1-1	CASSIRVRDPNTEAFF	TGTGCCAGTAGTATACGAGTCCGGGACCCAAACACTGAAGCTTTCTTT
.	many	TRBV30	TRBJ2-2	CAWTGGRENTGELFF	TGTGCCTGGACCGGAGGGCGGGAGAACACCGGGGAGCTGTTTTTT
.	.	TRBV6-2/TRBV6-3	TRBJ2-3	CASSDSQAGLGTDTQYF	TGTGCCAGCAGTGACTCCCAGGCGGGACTTGGTACAGATACGCAGTATTTT
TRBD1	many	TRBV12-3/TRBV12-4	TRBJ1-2	CASSSGQGAVGYTF	TGTGCCAGCAGTTCTGGACAGGGGGCGGTTGGCTACACCTTC
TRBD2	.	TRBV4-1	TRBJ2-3	CASSQGGLAGGNTDTQYF	TGCGCCAGCAGCCAAGGTGGACTAGCGGGTGGGAACACAGATACGCAGTATTTT
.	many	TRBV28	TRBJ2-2	CASRSLQGELFF	TGTGCCAGCCGTTCATTACAGGGGGAGCTGTTTTTT
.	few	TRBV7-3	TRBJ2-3	CASSLTARSTDTQYF	TGTGCCAGCAGCTTAACGGCCAGAAGCACAGATACGCAGTATTTT
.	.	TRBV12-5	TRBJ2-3	CASGLGRNTDTQYF	TGTGCTAGTGGTTTGGGACGGAACACAGATACGCAGTATTTT
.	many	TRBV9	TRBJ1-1	CASSVGSMNTEAFF	TGTGCCAGCAGCGTAGGCAGCATGAACACTGAAGCTTTCTTT
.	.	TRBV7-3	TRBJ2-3	CASSPTSITDTQYF	TGTGCCAGCAGCCCCACGAGCATCACAGATACGCAGTATTTT
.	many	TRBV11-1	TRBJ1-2	CASSPGRVNYGYTF	TGTGCCAGCAGCCCGGGACGAGTCAACTATGGCTACACCTTC
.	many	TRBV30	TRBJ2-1	CAWRETGHYNEQFF	TGTGCCTGGAGAGAAACGGGGCATTACAATGAGCAGTTCTTC
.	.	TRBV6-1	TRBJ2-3	CASSPFSTDTQYF	TGTGCCAGCAGTCCCTTTAGCACAGATACGCAGTATTTT
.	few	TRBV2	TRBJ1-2	CASSENGDGYDYTF	TGTGCCAGCAGTGAGAATGGTGACGGTTATGACTACACCTTC
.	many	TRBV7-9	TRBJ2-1	CASSLDSTYNEQFF	TGTGCCAGCAGCTTAGACAGCACCTACAATGAGCAGTTCTTC
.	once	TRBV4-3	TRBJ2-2	CASTRNLGAGAGELFF	TGCGCCAGCACCCGCAATTTGGGGGCGGGTGCCGGGGAGCTGTTTTTT
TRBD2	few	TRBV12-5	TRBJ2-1	CASGFGGGFSEQFF	TGTGCTAGTGGTTTTGGCGGGGGGTTTAGTGAGCAGTTCTTC
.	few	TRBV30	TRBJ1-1	CAWTPEPNTEAFF	TGTGCCTGGACCCCAGAGCCGAACACTGAAGCTTTCTTT
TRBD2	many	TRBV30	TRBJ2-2	CAWRRIAGYANTGELFF	TGTGCCTGGAGACGGATAGCGGGGTACGCGAACACCGGGGAGCTGTTTTTT